This T cell receptor beta chain is from a study of T-cell reconstitution after alpha-beta-depleted transplantation in children. Notes on the study in general: The main origin of T-cell counts and diversity one year after transplant was newly produced T cells. The origin of high day-60 TCRbeta diversity in some patients lay in surviving recipient T cells and thymic progenitors. Alpha-beta T cells about two months after transplant reportedly derived from several hundred expanded graft clones.

This clonotype has a count of ten or more. Its antigen is not known. The CDR3 sequence is 17 residues long. The germline V gene has CDR1 MGHRA and CDR2 YSYEKL. The ends lost 0 bases at V and 0 bases at J; junction bases unmatched: 5. TCRbeta library preparation incorporated unique molecular identifiers. Via MiXCR, TCRdb re-called the PCR reads, giving one row per CDR3 protein. This sample has 600,000 to 800,000 distinct CDR3 sequences, with less than 15% found just once. The receptor comes from a girl aged 2 to 9 with congenital amegakaryocytic thrombocytopenia, due to receive a stem cell transplant. The sample here was PBMCs, taken before TCRalphabeta/CD19-depleted stem cell transplant. The genes are TRBV4-1 and TRBJ2-1, with 7 bases identical to TRBD2. This CDR3 reads CASSQELASGSYNEQFF. In DNA, the CDR3 is TGCGCCAGCAGCCAAGAACTAGCGAGCGGCTCCTACAATGAGCAGTTCTTC.